The present T cell receptor (beta chain) was sequenced within a study of breast tumors, draining lymph nodes, adjacent tissues. Study results and limitations: Tumor repertoires ranked between lymph nodes and nontumor tissue in diversity, with V and J gene preferences. Luminal-like breast cancer showed significantly greater tumor-nontumor repertoire similarity than basal-like breast cancer did.

The CDR3 sequence is 14 residues long. In germline, CDR1 is SGHTA, CDR2 FQGNSA. Trimming stripped 9 bases from V and 4 bases from J, with 19 bases between. On this clonotype: The antigen remains undetermined.

TCRdb reprocessed the multiplex PCR reads with MiXCR, giving one entry per CDR3 protein. In the table there are more than 50,000 distinct CDR3 sequences, approximately 57% of which are singletons. Sequenced: breast tumor tissue. This TCR was recovered from a female donor with breast cancer. Some clones in this sample may be carry-over from other donors' samples. The chain links TRBV7-2 to TRBJ2-7; D possibly corresponds to TRBD1 (5 bases). The CDR3 loop is CASSPGLGLYEQYF. The CDR3 nucleotides are TGTGCCAGTAGCCCAGGGCTTGGGCTGTACGAGCAGTACTTC.